This TCR beta chain stems from a study of T-cell reconstitution after alpha-beta-depleted transplantation in children (dated by TCRdb to 2016 to 2017). General notes on the study: T-cell immune reconstitution after TCRalphabeta/CD19-depleted allogeneic hematopoietic cell transplantation in children was quantitatively tracked in the study by means of TCR repertoire profiling. Overall study outcomes, separate from this receptor: The frequencies of hyperexpanded clones fell over the following months, and after one year, T-cell counts and TCRbeta diversity were mostly attributed to newly produced T cells. In some patients, the high TCRbeta diversity seen at day 60 was put down to recipient T cells and intrathymic progenitors that had survived conditioning. Apparently early alphabetaT-cell count recovery about two months after transplant reportedly relied on only several hundred rapidly expanded clones derived from non-depleted graft cells.

Library prep was done by PCR. Sequencer: Illumina HiSeq 2500. TCR libraries were prepared with molecular barcoding, using unique molecular identifiers to normalize TCRbeta repertoire quantification. Using fastp at Q25 and MiXCR, TCRdb reprocessed the public reads and kept productive beta chains. Entries that share a CDR3 protein sequence are merged under the most common genes and DNA. The sample table holds about 590,000 distinct CDR3 sequences, of which under 15% were seen once. The ten top clones hold roughly 2.3% of the sample. Per the publication, the treatment or condition label means: allogeneic hematopoietic cell transplantation with graft depleted of TCRalphabeta T cells and CD19 B cells. Transplant recipients were children who received TCRalphabeta/CD19-depleted allogeneic hematopoietic cell grafts. V gives up 0 bases and J gives up 4 bases, and the segment between their germline ends measures 12 bases. CDR1 LGHNA and CDR2 YSLEER were looked up in the germline V gene. From the cysteine up to the phenylalanine, the CDR3 has a length of 15 residues. The sequence is cut down to CDR3 DNA, 45 bases in frame from base 1.

This clonotype turned up a few times. The specificity of this receptor is unknown. Per-base qualities were not stored, and no clone one base away is much larger. Recombination linked TRBV4-3 to TRBJ1-2; the D gene cannot be resolved reliably. The clonotype originates from a male patient between 10 and 17 years old who had a stem cell transplant for acute myeloid leukemia, so the T cells may come from the graft donor. Specimen: PBMCs, mostly from graft donor cells, collected 360 days after TCRalphabeta/CD19-depleted stem cell transplant. The CDR3 has the sequence CASSQDLGSPYGYTF. The DNA reads TGCGCCAGCAGCCAAGATCTTGGGTCACCCTATGGCTACACCTTC.